The T cell receptor beta chain under discussion was sequenced for a study of beta chain features in type 1 diabetes. Study-wide background: Sorted cells from all samples, numbering 100 million to 120 million, were examined. Study-wide points: All four CD4+ subsets from Type 1 diabetes patients carried moderately but significantly shorter TCRB CDR3s. In type 1 diabetes patients, VDJ junctions had fewer insertions; deletions at these junctions were more frequent.

This clone showed up just a few times. The antigen remains unidentified. Every bit of the isolated RNA underwent reverse transcription, so sequencing read expressed TCRB transcripts. Some 3.4 million reads were obtained on average from naive, central memory and regulatory T cell samples. TCRdb's copy holds only in-frame clones and misses some; the assay was immunoSEQ multiplex PCR. The sample carries 120,000 to 150,000 clones, 6.9% recorded once. The germline gives CDR1 SGHTA, CDR2 FQGNSA. This CDR3 comprises 16 residues. With V trimmed by 3 bases and J by 6 bases, 12 bases remained unmatched. Sequencing used central memory CD4+ T cells from blood. The V gene is TRBV7-2, the J gene TRBJ1-2; 8 nucleotides match TRBD1. The receptor was derived from a woman under 40 in good health. This CDR3 is CASSFNALTGAHGYTF. The CDR3 coding sequence is TGTGCCAGCAGCTTCAACGCGCTGACAGGGGCCCATGGCTACACCTTC.